A single sample is the source of the 6 T cell receptor beta chains below, sequenced in a study of blood T cell repertoires in COVID-19. Profiling relied on immunoSEQ multiplex PCR, and the TCRdb table lists in-frame clones only, not all of them. The sample lists more than 150,000 clones, roughly nine tenths seen once, with about 20% in the top ten. Sequencing used peripheral blood. All receptors derive from a man between 65 and 79 years old with active or convalescent COVID-19.

The rearrangement joins TRBV19 to TRBJ2-3; the match to TRBD1 covers 10 bases. Germline V gene data show CDR1 as LNHDA and CDR2 as SQIVND (reference sequence). V gave up 4 bases and J gave up 6 bases; unmatched junction bases: 10. This CDR3 region has 16 residues. CDR3 coding DNA: TGTGCCAGTAGTAACCCCCGGGACAGGGGTTTGGATACGCAGTATTTT. It translates to CASSNPRDRGLDTQYF.

The rearrangement joins TRBV19 to TRBJ1-2; the D is unclear. The germline V gene encodes CDR1 LNHDA and CDR2 SQIVND (reference sequence). The CDR3 totals 13 residues. The V end lost 3 bases, the J end lost 5 bases, and 10 bases lay between the germline ends. The CDR3 is CASSMRKEYGYTF. CDR3 sequence (DNA): TGTGCCAGTAGTATGAGGAAGGAGTATGGCTACACCTTC.

The chain couples TRBV5-8 to TRBJ1-5; 10 bases map to TRBD1. Germline V gene sequence: CDR1 SGHTS, CDR2 YDEGEE. This CDR3 comprises 16 residues. V shed 6 bases, J shed 0 bases, and the junction held 6 bases outside the gene matches. The CDR3: CASTHGTGVSNQPQHF. The DNA for the CDR3 is TGTGCCAGCACTCACGGGACAGGGGTTAGCAATCAGCCCCAGCATTTT. The full variable domain, in which reference TRBV5-8 and TRBJ1-5 provide the parts outside the CDR3, is EAGVTQSPTHLIKTRGQQATLRCSPISGHTSVYWYQQALGLGLQFLLWYDEGEERNRGNFPPRFSGRQFPNYSSELNVNALELEDSALYLCASTHGTGVSNQPQHFGDGTRLSIL.

This chain uses TRBV2 with TRBJ1-1; D ambiguous. There are 14 residues in the CDR3. The V and J ends lost 6 bases and 3 bases respectively, with 14 bases between them. Germline CDR1 SNHLY, CDR2 FYNNEI. This CDR3 reads CASRAGGRYTEAFF. CDR3 nucleotide sequence: TGTGCCAGCAGGGCCGGAGGGCGGTACACTGAAGCTTTCTTT.

The chain combines TRBV27 with TRBJ2-3; D not resolved. Trimming left V 2 bases short and J 0 bases short, with 9 bases between. Germline V gene sequence: CDR1 MNHEY, CDR2 SMNVEV (reference sequence). The CDR3 consists of 15 residues. The CDR3 DNA follows: TGTGCCAGCAGTTTACGTACAGTTAGCACAGATACGCAGTATTTT. Residues: CASSLRTVSTDTQYF.

The chain has TRBV29-1 and TRBJ2-3; 7 bases agree with TRBD1. V shed 6 bases, J shed 4 bases, and the junction held 10 bases outside the gene matches. Germline V gives CDR1 SQVTM, CDR2 ANQGSEA. The length of the CDR3 is 14 residues. CDR3 DNA: TGCAGCGTCAACAGGGGTATTTCAGCAGATACGCAGTATTTT. Amino acids: CSVNRGISADTQYF.